The 8 T cell receptor beta chains presented below share a single source sample, sequenced in a study of spatial heterogeneity in lung cancer. Sample time point: sample taken at primary tumor resection. TCRdb re-derived calls from the 5' RACE reads in MiXCR, one entry per CDR3 protein. This sample has 40,000 to 50,000 distinct CDR3 sequences, with approximately 13% found just once. Sequencing was performed on PBMCs, taken at surgery. These receptor sequences come from a male donor with early-stage non-small cell lung cancer.

Ten or more counts support this clonotype. The chain links TRBV4-2 to TRBJ1-1; the D gene is possibly TRBD1 (5 bases). This CDR3 is 16 amino acids long. From germline, CDR1 is LGHNA and CDR2 YNFKEQ. V was clipped by 0 bases and J by 3 bases, with 14 bases between them. Here the CDR3 reads CASSQEGLLGDTEAFF. In DNA form, the CDR3 reads TGTGCCAGCAGCCAAGAGGGACTGTTGGGGGACACTGAAGCTTTCTTT.

This clonotype showed up just a few times. The rearrangement joins TRBV11-2 to TRBJ2-5; D might be TRBD1 (6 bases). CDR3 length: 13 amino acids. Germline values: CDR1 SGHAT, CDR2 FQNNGV. The germline V and J ends were trimmed by 1 base and 4 bases, with 7 bases remaining between them. CDR3 residues: CASSLGQVETQYF. CDR3 in DNA: TGTGCCAGCAGCTTAGGACAGGTAGAGACCCAGTACTTC.

This sequence joins TRBV27 and TRBJ1-4, with D possibly matching TRBD1 (6 bases). The CDR3 runs to 15 residues. V shed 5 bases and J shed 5 bases, with 15 bases lying between them. Germline CDR1 and CDR2: MNHEY and SMNVEV (reference sequence). The chain's CDR3 is CASSPNRDKNEKLFF. Here the CDR3 DNA reads TGTGCCAGCAGTCCCAACCGGGACAAGAATGAAAAACTGTTTTTT. Using reference TRBV27 and TRBJ1-4 for the parts outside the CDR3, the full variable domain is EAQVTQNPRYLITVTGKKLTVTCSQNMNHEYMSWYRQDPGLGLRQIYYSMNVEVTDKGDVPEGYKVSRKEKRNFPLILESPSPNQTSLYFCASSPNRDKNEKLFFGSGTQLSVL.

The table lists this clonotype with many counts. J is TRBJ1-2 and V is TRBV12-3 or TRBV12-4; 8 nucleotides line up with TRBD1. The CDR3 sequence is 13 residues long. The V and J ends lost 7 bases and 5 bases, in that order; junction bases with no gene match: 6. This CDR3 reads CASTNDRGYGYTF. The CDR3 bases are TGTGCCAGCACTAATGACAGGGGTTATGGCTACACCTTC.

The chain joins TRBV5-4 to TRBJ1-1, with a weak D call TRBD1 (6 bases). Germline CDR1 and CDR2: SGHNT and YYREEE (reference sequence). The CDR3 covers 14 residues. Trimming took 0 bases from V and 5 from J, leaving 11 bases between them. Here the CDR3 reads CASSLGGQETEAFF. The CDR3 nucleotides are TGTGCCAGCAGCTTGGGGGGGCAAGAGACTGAAGCTTTCTTT.

This clonotype was recorded at least ten times. This chain connects TRBV25-1 to TRBJ2-1, with unresolved D. Trimming removed 4 bases at V and 6 bases at J, with 4 bases between. From germline, CDR1 is MGHDK and CDR2 SYGVNS. This CDR3 has 11 amino acids. For the CDR3, the DNA is TGTGCCAGCAGTGGGAGCAATGAGCAGTTCTTC. As protein: CASSGSNEQFF.

This clonotype was counted between two and nine times. The chain has TRBV20-1 and TRBJ1-6; D gene ambiguous. The CDR3 has 18 residues. Germline lookup yields CDR1 DFQATT and CDR2 SNEGSKA (reference sequence). V lost 2 bases to trimming and J lost 9 bases, with 26 bases between them. DNA for the CDR3: TGCAGTGCTAGACCCGGCGCACAGTTCGGGGAAGGTTTTTCACCCCTCCACTTT. It translates to CSARPGAQFGEGFSPLHF.

This clonotype was found many times. The rearrangement links TRBV7-9 to TRBJ1-1; a weak D match, TRBD1 (5 bases). Trimming took off 6 bases at V and 2 bases at J, with 13 bases between the two ends. The CDR3 has 14 amino acids. Germline V gives CDR1 SEHNR, CDR2 FQNEAQ (reference sequence). For the CDR3, the DNA is TGTGCCAGCAGTTCGGGACGGCAAAACACTGAAGCTTTCTTT. Translation gives CASSSGRQNTEAFF.